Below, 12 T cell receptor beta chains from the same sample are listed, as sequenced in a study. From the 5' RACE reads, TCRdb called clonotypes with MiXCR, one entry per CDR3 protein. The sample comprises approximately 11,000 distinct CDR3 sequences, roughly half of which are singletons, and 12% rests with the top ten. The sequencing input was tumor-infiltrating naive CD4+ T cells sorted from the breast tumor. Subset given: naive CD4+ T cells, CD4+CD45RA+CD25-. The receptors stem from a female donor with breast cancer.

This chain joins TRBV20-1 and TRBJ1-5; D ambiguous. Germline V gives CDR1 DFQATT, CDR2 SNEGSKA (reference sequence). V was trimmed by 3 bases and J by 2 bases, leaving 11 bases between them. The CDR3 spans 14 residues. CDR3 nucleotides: TGCAGTGCTAGCACTGGTCTTGGCAATCAGCCCCAGCATTTT. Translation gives CSASTGLGNQPQHF.

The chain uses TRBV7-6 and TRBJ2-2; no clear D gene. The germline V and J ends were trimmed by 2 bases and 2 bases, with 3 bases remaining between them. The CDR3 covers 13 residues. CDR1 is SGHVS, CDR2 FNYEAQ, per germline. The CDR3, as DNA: TGTGCCAGCAGCTTAACTAACACCGGGGAGCTGTTTTTT. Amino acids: CASSLTNTGELFF.

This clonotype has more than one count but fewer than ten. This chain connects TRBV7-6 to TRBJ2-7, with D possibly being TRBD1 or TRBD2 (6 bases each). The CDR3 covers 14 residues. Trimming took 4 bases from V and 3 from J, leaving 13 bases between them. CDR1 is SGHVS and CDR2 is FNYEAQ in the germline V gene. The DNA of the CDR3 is TGTGCCAGCAGCTCCCAGAAGGGGGGCTACGAGCAGTACTTC. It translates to CASSSQKGGYEQYF.

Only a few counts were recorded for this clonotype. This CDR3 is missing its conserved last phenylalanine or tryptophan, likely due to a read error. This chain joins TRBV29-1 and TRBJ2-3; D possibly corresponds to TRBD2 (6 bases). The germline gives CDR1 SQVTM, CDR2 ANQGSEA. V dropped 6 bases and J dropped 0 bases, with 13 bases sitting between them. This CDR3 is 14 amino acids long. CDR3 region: CSVKEGTSTDTQYS. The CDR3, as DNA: TGCAGCGTGAAAGAAGGGACTAGCACAGATACGCAGTATTCT.

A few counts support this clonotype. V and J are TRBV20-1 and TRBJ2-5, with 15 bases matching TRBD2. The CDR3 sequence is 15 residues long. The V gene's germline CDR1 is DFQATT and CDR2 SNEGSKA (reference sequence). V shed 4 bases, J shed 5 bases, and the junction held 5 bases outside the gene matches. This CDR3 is CSAKGLAGGGETQYF. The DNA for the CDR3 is TGCAGTGCTAAGGGACTAGCGGGAGGCGGTGAGACCCAGTACTTC.

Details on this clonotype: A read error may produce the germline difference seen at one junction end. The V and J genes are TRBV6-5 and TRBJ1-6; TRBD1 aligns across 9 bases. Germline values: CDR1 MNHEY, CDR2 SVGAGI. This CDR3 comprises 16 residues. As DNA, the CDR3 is TGTGCCAGCAGTTACTCGTGGGACAGGGTGTTTTCACTCCTCCACTTT. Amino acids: CASSYSWDRVFSLLHF.

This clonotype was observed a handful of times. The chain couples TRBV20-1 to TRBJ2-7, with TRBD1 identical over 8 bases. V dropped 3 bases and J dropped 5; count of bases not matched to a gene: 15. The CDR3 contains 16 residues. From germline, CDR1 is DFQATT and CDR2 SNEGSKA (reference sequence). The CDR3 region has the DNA TGCAGTGCTAGGGCCGGGACAGGAAGGAGTGCGAACGAGCAGTACTTC. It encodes CSARAGTGRSANEQYF.

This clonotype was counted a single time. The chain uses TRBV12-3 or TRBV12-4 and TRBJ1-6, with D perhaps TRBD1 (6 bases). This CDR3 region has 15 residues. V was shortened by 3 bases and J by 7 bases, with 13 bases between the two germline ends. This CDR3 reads CASSFGGTRNSPLHF. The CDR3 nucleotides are TGTGCCAGCAGTTTTGGCGGGACAAGGAATTCACCCCTCCACTTT.

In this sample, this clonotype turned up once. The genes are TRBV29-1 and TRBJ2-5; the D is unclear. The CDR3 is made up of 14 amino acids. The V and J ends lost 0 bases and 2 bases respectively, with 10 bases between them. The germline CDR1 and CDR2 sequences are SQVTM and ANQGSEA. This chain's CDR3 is CSVEEATRQETQYF. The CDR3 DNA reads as TGCAGCGTTGAAGAGGCTACCCGTCAAGAGACCCAGTACTTC.

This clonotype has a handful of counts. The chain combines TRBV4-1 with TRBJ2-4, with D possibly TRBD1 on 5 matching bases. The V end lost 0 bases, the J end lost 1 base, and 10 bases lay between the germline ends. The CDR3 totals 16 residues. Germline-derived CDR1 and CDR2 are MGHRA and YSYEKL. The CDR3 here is CASSQEEQGAKNIQYF. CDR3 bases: TGCGCCAGCAGCCAAGAGGAGCAGGGTGCCAAAAACATTCAGTACTTC.

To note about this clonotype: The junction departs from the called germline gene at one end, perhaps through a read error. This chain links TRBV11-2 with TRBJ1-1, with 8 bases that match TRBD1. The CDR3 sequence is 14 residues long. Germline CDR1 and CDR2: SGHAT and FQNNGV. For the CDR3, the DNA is TGTGCCAGCAGCATAGACAGGGGTCGAACTGAAGCTTTCTTT. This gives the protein CASSIDRGRTEAFF.

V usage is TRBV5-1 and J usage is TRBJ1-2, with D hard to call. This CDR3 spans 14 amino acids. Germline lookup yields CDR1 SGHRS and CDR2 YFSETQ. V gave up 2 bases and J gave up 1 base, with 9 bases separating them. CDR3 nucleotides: TGCGCCAGCAGCTTAGACAAACTTAACTATGGCTACACCTTC. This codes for CASSLDKLNYGYTF.